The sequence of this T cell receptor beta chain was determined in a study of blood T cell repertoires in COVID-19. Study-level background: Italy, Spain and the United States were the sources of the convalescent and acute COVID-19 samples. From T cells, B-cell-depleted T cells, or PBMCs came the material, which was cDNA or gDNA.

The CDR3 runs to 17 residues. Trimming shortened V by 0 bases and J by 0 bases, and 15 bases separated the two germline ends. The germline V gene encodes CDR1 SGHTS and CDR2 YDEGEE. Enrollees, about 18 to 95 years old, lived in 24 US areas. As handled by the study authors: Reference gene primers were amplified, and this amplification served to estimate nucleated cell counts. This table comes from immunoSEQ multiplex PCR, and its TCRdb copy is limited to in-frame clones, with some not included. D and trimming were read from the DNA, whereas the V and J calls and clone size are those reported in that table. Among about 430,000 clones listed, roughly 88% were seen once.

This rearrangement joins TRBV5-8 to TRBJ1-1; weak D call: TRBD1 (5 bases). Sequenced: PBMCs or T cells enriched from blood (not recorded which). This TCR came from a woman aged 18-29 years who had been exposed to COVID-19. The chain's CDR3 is CASSLAWGSLMNTEAFF. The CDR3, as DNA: TGTGCCAGCAGCTTGGCCTGGGGCAGCCTTATGAACACTGAAGCTTTCTTT.